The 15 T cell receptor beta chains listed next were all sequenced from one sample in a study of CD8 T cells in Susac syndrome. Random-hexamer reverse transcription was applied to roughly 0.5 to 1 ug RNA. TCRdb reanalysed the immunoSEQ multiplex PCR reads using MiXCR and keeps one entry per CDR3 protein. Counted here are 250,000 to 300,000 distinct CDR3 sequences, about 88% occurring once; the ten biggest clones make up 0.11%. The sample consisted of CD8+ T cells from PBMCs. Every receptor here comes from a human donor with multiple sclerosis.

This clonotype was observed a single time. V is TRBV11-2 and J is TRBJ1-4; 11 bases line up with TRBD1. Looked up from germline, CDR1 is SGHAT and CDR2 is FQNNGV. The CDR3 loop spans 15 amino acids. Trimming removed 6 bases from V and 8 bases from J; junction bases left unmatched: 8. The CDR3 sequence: CASSRTGGAREKLFF. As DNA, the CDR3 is TGTGCCAGCAGTCGGACAGGGGGCGCCCGGGAAAAACTGTTTTTT. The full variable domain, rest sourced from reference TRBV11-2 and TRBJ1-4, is EAGVAQSPRYKIIEKRQSVAFWCNPISGHATLYWYQQILGQGPKLLIQFQNNGVVDDSQLPKDRFSAERLKGVDSTLKIQPAKLEDSAVYLCASSRTGGAREKLFFGSGTQLSVL.

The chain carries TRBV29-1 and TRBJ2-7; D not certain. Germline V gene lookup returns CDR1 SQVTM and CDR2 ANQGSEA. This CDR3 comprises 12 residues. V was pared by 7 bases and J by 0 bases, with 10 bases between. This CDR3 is CSAQWSSYEQYF. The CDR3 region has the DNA TGCAGCGCTCAATGGAGCTCCTACGAGCAGTACTTC.

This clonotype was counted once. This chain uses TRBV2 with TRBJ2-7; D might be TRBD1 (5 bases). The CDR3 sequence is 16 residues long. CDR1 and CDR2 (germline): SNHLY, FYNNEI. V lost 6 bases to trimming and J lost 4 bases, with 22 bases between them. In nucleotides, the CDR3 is TGTGCCAGCAGCGGGTCATTAGTCAGGGCTGGGTACGAGCAGTACTTC. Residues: CASSGSLVRAGYEQYF.

CDR3 sequence: CAVRTGSNSPLHF. The CDR3 DNA follows: TGTGCCGTTCGAACAGGGAGCAATTCACCCCTCCACTTT. The chain couples TRBV12-3 or TRBV12-4 to TRBJ1-6; tentatively, D is TRBD1 (6 bases). The V and J ends lost 11 bases and 7 bases respectively, with 15 bases between them. This CDR3 has 13 residues.

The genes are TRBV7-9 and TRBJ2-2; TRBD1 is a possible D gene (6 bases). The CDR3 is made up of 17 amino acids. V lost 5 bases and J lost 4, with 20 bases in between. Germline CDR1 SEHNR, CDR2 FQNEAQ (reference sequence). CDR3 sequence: CASSHNNRAIITGELFF. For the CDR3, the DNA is TGTGCCAGCAGCCACAATAACAGGGCTATCATCACCGGGGAGCTGTTTTTT.

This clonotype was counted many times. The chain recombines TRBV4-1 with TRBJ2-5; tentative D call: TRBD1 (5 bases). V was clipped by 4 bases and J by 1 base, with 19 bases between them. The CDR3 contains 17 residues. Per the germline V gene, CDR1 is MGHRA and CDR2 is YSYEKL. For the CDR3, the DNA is TGCGCCAGCAGCCTGACCCTGACATTTGGGGCCCAAGAGACCCAGTACTTC. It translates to CASSLTLTFGAQETQYF.

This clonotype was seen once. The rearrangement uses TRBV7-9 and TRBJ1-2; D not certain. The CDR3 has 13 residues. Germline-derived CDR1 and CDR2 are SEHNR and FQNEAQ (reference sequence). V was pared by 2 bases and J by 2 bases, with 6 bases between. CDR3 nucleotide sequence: TGTGCCAGCAGCTTAATTACCAACTATGGCTACACCTTC. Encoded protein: CASSLITNYGYTF.

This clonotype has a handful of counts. The CDR3 DNA sequence: TGTGCCAGCAGTCTTAGAGGCTACACCTTC. Its translation: CASSLRGYTF. The V gene is TRBV28, the J gene TRBJ1-2; D ambiguous. This CDR3 comprises 10 residues. CDR1 MDHEN and CDR2 SYDVKM come from the germline V gene. V dropped 5 bases and J dropped 8 bases, with 6 bases sitting between them.

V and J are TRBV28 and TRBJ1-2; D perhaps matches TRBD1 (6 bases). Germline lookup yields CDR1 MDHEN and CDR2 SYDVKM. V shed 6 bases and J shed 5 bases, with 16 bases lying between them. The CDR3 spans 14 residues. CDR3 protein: CASSTLQGSYGYTF. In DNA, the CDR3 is TGTGCCAGCAGCACATTGCAGGGGAGTTATGGCTACACCTTC.

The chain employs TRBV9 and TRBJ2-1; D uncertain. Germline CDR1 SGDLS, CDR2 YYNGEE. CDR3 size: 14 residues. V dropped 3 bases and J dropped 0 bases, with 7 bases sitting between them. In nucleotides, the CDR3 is TGTGCCAGCAGCGAGGTCAGCTCCTACAATGAGCAGTTCTTC. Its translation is CASSEVSSYNEQFF.

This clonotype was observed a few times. The CDR3 DNA sequence: TGTGCCAGCAGTGCCCTTGGGGGAACGGGCACAGATACGCAGTATTTT. It translates to CASSALGGTGTDTQYF. This sequence joins TRBV27 and TRBJ2-3; TRBD1 or TRBD2 may be the D gene (5 bases each). Germline loops: CDR1 MNHEY, CDR2 SMNVEV (reference sequence). The CDR3 has 16 amino acids. Trimming took 5 bases from V and 1 from J, leaving 16 bases between them.

CDR3 amino acids: CASSQVSSGTSREQYF. DNA for the CDR3: TGCGCCAGCAGCCAAGTTTCTTCGGGGACTTCTCGGGAGCAGTACTTC. The chain recombines TRBV4-1 with TRBJ2-7; weak D call: TRBD2 (6 bases). Trimming took 1 base from V and 7 from J, leaving 20 bases between them. The CDR3 has 16 residues. The germline V gene encodes CDR1 MGHRA and CDR2 YSYEKL.

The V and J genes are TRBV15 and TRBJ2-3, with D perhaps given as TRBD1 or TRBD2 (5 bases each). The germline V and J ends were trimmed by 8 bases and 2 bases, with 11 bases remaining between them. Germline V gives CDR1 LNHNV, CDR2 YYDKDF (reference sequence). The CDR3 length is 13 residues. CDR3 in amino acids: CATRDPLTDTQYF. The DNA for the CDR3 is TGTGCCACCCGGGACCCGCTCACAGATACGCAGTATTTT.

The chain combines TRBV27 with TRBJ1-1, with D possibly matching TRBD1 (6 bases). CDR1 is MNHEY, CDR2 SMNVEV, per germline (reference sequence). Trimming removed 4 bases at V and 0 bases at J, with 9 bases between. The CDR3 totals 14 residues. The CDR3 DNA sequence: TGTGCCAGCAGTTCCCGACAGGTGAACACTGAAGCTTTCTTT. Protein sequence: CASSSRQVNTEAFF.

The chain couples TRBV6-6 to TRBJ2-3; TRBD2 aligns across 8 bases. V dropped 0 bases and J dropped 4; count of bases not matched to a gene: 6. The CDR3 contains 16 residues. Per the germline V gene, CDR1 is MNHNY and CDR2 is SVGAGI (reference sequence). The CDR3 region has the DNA TGTGCCAGCAGTTACTCGAAACGGGAGGGCTCAGATACGCAGTATTTT. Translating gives CASSYSKREGSDTQYF.